The entry below gives a single T cell receptor (beta chain) sequence along with its context. The antigen it binds to is not known. Base qualities are not at hand, and no much larger clone is one base apart. Healthy HIV-negative adults with no recently reported acute infections or vaccinations were included as donors. Every donor was a Caucasian adult living in Nashville, Tennessee, USA. Magnetic negative selection was used to enrich CD4+ T cells, after which naive cells were positively selected on CD45RA and the negative fraction became the memory subset. After blood collection by leukapheresis, PBMCs were isolated using Ficoll-Histopaque density gradient centrifugation and then cryopreserved in the vapor phase of liquid nitrogen. Analytical flow cytometry was used to check the purity and quantity of every magnetically sorted T cell population. From each sorted fraction, genomic DNA was isolated and quantified by UV absorbance on a Nanodrop 2000c.

The junction shows trimming of 2 bases on V and 5 bases on J, and the gene matches do not reach 17 bases of it. For CDR1 and CDR2, the germline V gene lists SQVTM and ANQGSEA. The CDR3 runs 17 residues from the cysteine to the phenylalanine. The sequence is cut down to CDR3 DNA, 51 bases in frame from base 1. This entry is derived from a study of shared clonotypes between healthy human individuals (dated by TCRdb to between 2020 and 2021). About the study as a whole: A couple of women and three men aged 18 to 49 years were included in the cohort. Per donor, leukapheresis produced somewhere between about 0.9 and 10 billion PBMCs. To estimate repertoire size and how much clonotype sharing occurs between individuals, the study deeply sequenced the blood TCR repertoires of a handful of healthy adults. Different laboratories and diverse techniques were used to prepare libraries and sequence TCR repertoires, to increase sequencing depth and limit assay-specific biases. For each donor, three plates each were used for CD4 naive and CD4 memory, two plates were used for CD8 naive, and one plate was used for CD8 memory.

TCR CDR3 regions were amplified from genomic DNA by multiplex PCR using the deep immunoSEQ assay. Extracted genomic DNA from each cell subset was distributed evenly across all wells of several immunoSEQ 96-well plates, and each plate was treated as a replicate. For sorted subsets, approximately 190 ng of genomic DNA, equivalent to roughly 30,000 T cell genomes, went into each replicate PCR. The purified libraries were quantified using a Qubit 3.0 fluorometer, sized with a Bioanalyzer 2100, and then quantified again using the KAPA Library Quantification kit. Every immunoSEQ 96-well plate was sequenced on a separate single-read 150-cycle Illumina NextSeq 550 flow cell. The paper's processing steps were these. Because the immunoSEQ output held only junctional sequences and lacked quality scores, the filtering could not match the filtering applied to full-length reads. Sequences were annotated with PyIR, a Python wrapper for IgBLAST v1.9, using IMGT germline references to assign V/J genes and CDR3. Any read was removed if the V/J assignment was weak (E-value above 1e-6), the CDR3 was missing, or the read contained stop codons, out-of-frame junctions, or ambiguous translated residues. V3J clonotypes were defined as sequences sharing the same inferred V gene, J gene, and CDR3 amino acid sequence. The percentage overlap between two repertoires was calculated by dividing the number of shared unique clonotypes by the size of the smaller repertoire. RTK rarefaction, the Chao1 estimator, and Recon v2.1 estimates of unobserved clonotypes were used to assess repertoire richness. OLGA was used to compute generation probabilities for all TCRbeta clonotypes that the gDNA method yielded from a few donors. The clones in this table, taken by TCRdb from immuneACCESS, are in-frame only. Not every clone is retained; where verified, under half of the shortfall comes from an unresolved V gene, and the cause of the rest is unknown. Clonal size and the V and J genes are those of that table, whereas D and trimming came from the DNA. This sample holds about 1.5 million clones; approximately 96% were observed only once. The ten largest account for about 1.2% of the sample.

What the work shows at the level of the full study, not this receptor alone: Incomplete sequencing was indicated by rarefaction of sorted-subset datasets, despite the large sequencing depth. Clonotypes shared by all four sorted-subset donors showed higher generation probabilities than non-shared clonotypes. The genetic and exposure-history diversity represented was limited by the small number of donors. Pairwise subsampling led to the expectation that sequencing depth would affect the degree of clonotype sharing among donors. Sampling was limited to blood, and TCR repertoires in tissue likely differ from TCR repertoires in blood. Larger estimated clonotype richness was generally found for naive subsets than for memory subsets. Across a handful of donors, roughly 5.1% of naive CD4, over 3% of naive CD8, 2.3% of memory CD4, and over 0.35% of memory CD8 clonotypes were shared.

The receptor comes from a young man in good health. The chain joins TRBV29-1 to TRBJ1-2, and TRBD1 matches 7 of the central bases. Material: naive CD4+ T cells sorted from blood. The cell subset or site label, read with the paper, signifies: CD45RA+ positively selected. In nucleotide form, the sequence is TGCAGCGTTGAACTAAGGCCGGGACAGTCGGGAAGGTATGGCTACACCTTC. This translates into CSVELRPGQSGRYGYTF.